This entry lists 17 T cell receptor beta chains sequenced from one sample in a study of molecular identifiers for immune sequencing clone quantification. TCRdb re-called the PCR reads with MiXCR, one entry per CDR3 protein. The repertoire consists of about 54,000 distinct CDR3 sequences, with approximately 25% occurring once and the leading ten covering around 2%. Sequenced input: naive CD8+ T cells from blood, with Jurkat cell RNA spiked in. Regarding subset: FACS-sorted CD8+CD4-CCR7+CD45RA+ naive T cells. The receptor source for this set is a human donor in good health. Some libraries in this study had Jurkat cell RNA spiked in.

This clonotype was recorded at least ten times. The rearrangement links TRBV29-1 to TRBJ2-1; 11 bases match TRBD2. Germline V gives CDR1 SQVTM, CDR2 ANQGSEA. Unmatched junction bases numbered 2, after V lost 3 bases and J lost 4 bases. This CDR3 comprises 14 residues. CDR3: CSVEASGRYNEQFF. CDR3 DNA: TGCAGCGTTGAGGCTAGCGGGAGGTACAATGAGCAGTTCTTC.

This clonotype was observed at least ten times. The rearrangement joins TRBV7-9 to TRBJ1-5; D not certain. V was cut by 6 bases and J by 3 bases, with 6 bases left in between. The CDR3 loop spans 12 amino acids. Germline V lookup: CDR1 SEHNR, CDR2 FQNEAQ (reference sequence). The CDR3 coding sequence is TGTGCCAGCAGTCCATACAATCAGCCCCAGCATTTT. Its protein product is CASSPYNQPQHF.

The chain couples TRBV27 to TRBJ2-2; D unresolved. The CDR3 totals 16 residues. CDR1 is MNHEY, CDR2 SMNVEV, per germline (reference sequence). V dropped 5 bases and J dropped 6 bases, with 19 bases sitting between them. CDR3 nucleotide sequence: TGTGCCAGCAGTCCCCTGAATGAGTTAAAGTCCGGGGAGCTGTTTTTT. It is translated as CASSPLNELKSGELFF.

The CDR3 region is CASSQDWARGFLDTQYF. In nucleotides, the CDR3 is TGCGCCAGCAGCCAAGATTGGGCCAGGGGGTTTTTAGATACGCAGTATTTT. The chain joins TRBV4-3 to TRBJ2-3; 7 positions match TRBD1. CDR3 length: 17 amino acids. Unmatched junction bases numbered 11, after V lost 0 bases and J lost 5 bases. Germline V gene data show CDR1 as LGHNA and CDR2 as YSLEER.

A note on this clonotype: A much larger clone sits a single nucleotide away, making a read error possible. The CDR3 here is CACSYRGGYEQYF. Written as DNA, the CDR3 is TGTGCCTGCAGTTACCGAGGGGGCTACGAGCAGTACTTC. The chain uses TRBV27 and TRBJ2-7; weak D call: TRBD1 (6 bases). Germline values: CDR1 MNHEY, CDR2 SMNVEV (reference sequence). The CDR3 has 13 residues.

This clonotype was found many times. The V call is TRBV12-3 or TRBV12-4, the J call TRBJ2-7; D possibly corresponds to TRBD2 (7 bases). The CDR3 extends over 16 amino acids. Trimming shortened V by 1 base and J by 1 base, and 14 bases separated the two germline ends. CDR3 sequence reads: CASSLGSGGPSYEQYF. The CDR3 nucleotides are TGTGCCAGCAGTTTAGGGTCCGGGGGGCCATCCTACGAGCAGTACTTC.

There are many counts of this clonotype. The chain couples TRBV4-3 to TRBJ2-1; 12 bases are shared with TRBD2. This CDR3 spans 16 amino acids. V dropped 0 bases and J dropped 10; count of bases not matched to a gene: 7. Germline CDR1 LGHNA, CDR2 YSLEER. CDR3 sequence reads: CASSQDSGLAGIEQFF. The CDR3 coding sequence is TGCGCCAGCAGCCAAGATTCCGGACTAGCGGGAATAGAGCAGTTCTTC.

This clonotype was picked up one time. No conserved phenylalanine or tryptophan ends this CDR3, so it is likely a read error. It is unclear where the CDR3 begins or ends on the DNA, so no DNA is shown, and the CDR3 is as TCRdb lists it. The gene calls are TRBV7-9 and TRBJ1-1; the D call in the table, TRBD1, was not verified against the DNA. Germline V gene data show CDR1 as SEHNR and CDR2 as FQNEAQ (reference sequence). The CDR3 has 15 amino acids, counting both end residues. This CDR3 reads CASSLVERGNTEAYL.

This clonotype occurred many times. The chain joins TRBV9 to TRBJ1-1, with D maybe TRBD1 (5 bases). Looked up from germline, CDR1 is SGDLS and CDR2 is YYNGEE. CDR3 length equals 18 residues. Trimming removed 6 bases at V and 2 bases at J, with 26 bases between. CDR3 loop: CASTQGTGGRSQNTEAFF. In DNA, the CDR3 is TGTGCCAGCACCCAAGGGACGGGGGGACGTTCCCAAAACACTGAAGCTTTCTTT. The whole variable domain, remainder taken from reference TRBV9 and TRBJ1-1, is DSGVTQTPKHLITATGQRVTLRCSPRSGDLSVYWYQQSLDQGLQFLIQYYNGEERAKGNILERFSAQQFPDLHSELNLSSLELGDSALYFCASTQGTGGRSQNTEAFFGQGTRLTVV.

As for this clonotype: A read error may explain this, as a much larger clone is one base away. This chain joins TRBV7-6 and TRBJ2-3; a possible D gene is TRBD2 (6 bases). Germline V gives CDR1 SGHVS, CDR2 FNYEAQ. This CDR3 is 15 amino acids long. As DNA, the CDR3 is TGTGCCAGCAGCTTAATGGGGGGACCCACAAATACGCAGTATTTT. Its protein is CASSLMGGPTNTQYF.

This clonotype appeared many times. The rearrangement joins TRBV13 to TRBJ1-3; D is undetermined. Germline-derived CDR1 and CDR2 are PRHDT and FYEKMQ (reference sequence). There are 13 residues in the CDR3. Deletions cut 6 bases from V and 8 bases from J, with 14 bases between. CDR3 nucleotides: TGTGCCAGCAGTATGAGAGGGCGAGACACCATATATTTT. Amino acids: CASSMRGRDTIYF.

This clonotype appeared many times. The chain uses TRBV20-1 and TRBJ2-7; D possibly corresponds to TRBD2 (6 bases). This CDR3 region has 16 residues. V was shortened by 0 bases and J by 1 base, with 16 bases between the two germline ends. Per germline, CDR1 DFQATT and CDR2 SNEGSKA (reference sequence). The CDR3 sequence is CSARDEFLASSYEQYF. CDR3 DNA: TGCAGTGCTAGAGATGAGTTCCTAGCGTCTTCCTACGAGCAGTACTTC.

The sample holds a few counts of this clonotype. The chain recombines TRBV27 with TRBJ1-2, with D possibly being TRBD1 (6 bases). CDR1 and CDR2 (germline): MNHEY, SMNVEV (reference sequence). This CDR3 spans 16 amino acids. Trimming shortened V by 7 bases and J by 8 bases, and 26 bases separated the two germline ends. CDR3 protein: CASTNSRGALTGGYTF. The CDR3 DNA follows: TGTGCCAGCACCAACTCTCGGGGGGCCCTAACTGGCGGCTACACCTTC.

As concerns this clonotype: One end of the junction fails to match germline, which may point to a read error. This chain joins TRBV27 and TRBJ1-4; TRBD1 might be the D (5 bases). Germline CDR1 and CDR2: MNHEY and SMNVEV (reference sequence). The CDR3 runs 14 residues. The CDR3 DNA sequence: TGTGCCAGCAGTTTCAAAGCCTGGGGGGAAAAACCGTTTTTT. Residues: CASSFKAWGEKPFF.

The sample holds one count of this clonotype. A read error may be the cause here, since a much bigger clone is one base away. Because it lacks the conserved phenylalanine or tryptophan at the end, this CDR3 is likely a read error. The CDR3 region is CSARGSGLNYEQYY. The CDR3 nucleotides read TGCAGTGCTAGAGGGTCGGGGCTGAACTACGAGCAGTACTAC. This chain joins TRBV20-1 and TRBJ2-7; either TRBD1 or TRBD2 may fit D (5 bases each). Between the trimmed V and J ends, which lost 1 base and 3 bases, there was a span of 13 bases. CDR1 DFQATT and CDR2 SNEGSKA come from the germline V gene (reference sequence). The CDR3 extends over 14 amino acids.

The rearrangement joins TRBV6-2 or TRBV6-3 to TRBJ1-2; a possible D gene is TRBD1 (5 bases). Trimming shortened V by 2 bases and J by 4 bases, and 5 bases separated the two germline ends. CDR1 is MNHEY, CDR2 SVGEGT, per germline. The CDR3 runs to 12 residues. The CDR3 spells CASSYQGYGYTF. The DNA of the CDR3 is TGTGCCAGCAGTTACCAGGGCTATGGCTACACCTTC.

This clonotype was seen only a few times. A read error may explain this, as a much larger clone is one base away. This sequence joins TRBV7-2 and TRBJ2-1; TRBD2 aligns across 7 bases. In germline, CDR1 is SGHTA, CDR2 FQGNSA. V shed 8 bases and J 0 bases; nucleotides not matched to a gene: 10. This CDR3 contains 16 residues. The DNA of the CDR3 is TGTGCCAGCGGCCCAGTAGCGGGTAGCTCCTACAATGAGCAGTTCTTC. It translates to CASGPVAGSSYNEQFF.